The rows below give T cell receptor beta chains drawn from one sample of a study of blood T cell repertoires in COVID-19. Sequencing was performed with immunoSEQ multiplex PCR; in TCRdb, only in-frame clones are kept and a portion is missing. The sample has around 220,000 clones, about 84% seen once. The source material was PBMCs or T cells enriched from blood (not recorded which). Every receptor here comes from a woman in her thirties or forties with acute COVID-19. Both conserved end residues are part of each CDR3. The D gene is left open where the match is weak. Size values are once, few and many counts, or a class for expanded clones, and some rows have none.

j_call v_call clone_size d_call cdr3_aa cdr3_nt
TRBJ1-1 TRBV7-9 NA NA CASSLAGHMNTEAFF TGTGCCAGCAGCTTAGCGGGACATATGAACACTGAAGCTTTCTTT
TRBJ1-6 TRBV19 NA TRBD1 CASSPRDRVSYSPLHF TGTGCCAGTAGTCCGCGGGACAGGGTGTCGTATTCACCCCTCCACTTT
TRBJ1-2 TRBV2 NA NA CASSARGENYGYTF TGTGCCAGCAGTGCTCGGGGGGAAAACTATGGCTACACCTTC
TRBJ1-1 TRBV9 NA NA CASTSTELNTEAFF TGTGCCAGCACCTCGACAGAGTTGAACACTGAAGCTTTCTTT
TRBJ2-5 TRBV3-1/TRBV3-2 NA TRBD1 CASSQRGQGERTQYF TGTGCCAGCAGCCAAAGGGGACAGGGGGAGCGGACCCAGTACTTC
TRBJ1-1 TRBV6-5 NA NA CASSFPGNTEAFF TGTGCCAGCAGTTTCCCGGGGAACACTGAAGCTTTCTTT
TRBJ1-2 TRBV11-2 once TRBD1 CASSSGGADYGYTF TGTGCCAGCAGCTCAGGGGGCGCAGACTATGGCTACACCTTC
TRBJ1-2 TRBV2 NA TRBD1 CASRGKGGADYGYTF TGTGCCAGCAGGGGCAAAGGGGGCGCGGACTATGGCTACACCTTC
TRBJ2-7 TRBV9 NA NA CASSDRDSHGGRDPYEQYF TGTGCCAGCAGCGATCGGGACTCTCATGGGGGGAGAGACCCCTACGAGCAGTACTTC
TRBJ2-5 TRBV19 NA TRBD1 CASSDRTGHSGETQYF TGTGCCAGTAGTGATCGGACAGGGCACAGCGGGGAGACCCAGTACTTC
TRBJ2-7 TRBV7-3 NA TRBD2 CASSTTSGGSYEQYF TGTGCCAGCAGCACAACTAGCGGGGGATCCTACGAGCAGTACTTC
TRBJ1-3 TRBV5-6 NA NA CASSLRQPLTSGNTIYF TGTGCCAGCAGCTTGAGACAGCCGTTGACCTCTGGAAACACCATATATTTT
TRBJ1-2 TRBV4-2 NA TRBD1 CASSQGGQAVGGYTF TGTGCCAGCAGCCAAGGAGGACAGGCCGTAGGGGGCTACACCTTC
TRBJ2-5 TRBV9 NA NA CASSVEEETQYF TGTGCCAGCAGCGTAGAGGAGGAGACCCAGTACTTC
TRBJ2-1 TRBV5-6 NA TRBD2 CASSSDGTSNWGEQFF TGTGCCAGCAGCTCGGACGGGACTAGCAATTGGGGTGAGCAGTTCTTC
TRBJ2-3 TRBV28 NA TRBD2 CASTASGSGSRRAQYF TGTGCCAGCACCGCAAGTGGTAGCGGGAGTAGACGGGCGCAGTATTTT
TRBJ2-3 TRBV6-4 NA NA CASSGEGTDTQYF TGTGCCAGCAGTGGAGAGGGCACAGATACGCAGTATTTT